The T cell receptor beta chain described here comes from a study of blood T cell repertoires in COVID-19. Method: immunoSEQ multiplex PCR; TCRdb's copy keeps in-frame clones and lacks some. The sample gives 200,000 to 250,000 clones, 82% of which show up once; 3.5% to 4% is in the top ten. Deletions cut 3 bases from V and 1 base from J, with 11 bases between. The CDR3 has 15 residues. Germline-derived CDR1 and CDR2 are LGHNA and YSLEER. The sample consisted of peripheral blood. The J gene is TRBJ2-3, the V gene TRBV4-3; D is perhaps TRBD1 (6 bases). The TCR was taken from a woman aged 80 or over with acute or convalescent COVID-19. In nucleotides, the CDR3 is TGCGCCAGCAGCCACTCAGGGGTCGGCACAGATACGCAGTATTTT. This translates into CASSHSGVGTDTQYF.